This T cell receptor (beta chain) was sequenced during a study of T cells in Graves' hyperthyroidism and ophthalmopathy. Background on the study: Peripheral blood was secured at the point of initial diagnosis, before any treatment.

RNA transcripts gave rise to amplified TCR beta CDR3 regions. HTBI primers were the set used in a first-round RT-PCR of the TCR CDR3. TCRdb re-derived calls from the multiplex PCR reads in MiXCR, one entry per CDR3 protein. The sample includes about half a million distinct CDR3 sequences, approximately 16% of them seen just once. This clonotype was seen ten or more times. The CDR3 consists of 16 residues. CDR1 DFQATT and CDR2 SNEGSKA come from the germline V gene (reference sequence). V lost 2 bases and J 4 bases, leaving 17 bases between the germline ends. V is TRBV20-1 and J is TRBJ2-2; D possibly corresponds to TRBD1 (6 bases). Material: blood. The TCR sequence derives from a woman aged 25-40 years with Graves' ophthalmopathy. CDR3 region: CSARPRLTGPTGELFF. Here the CDR3 DNA reads TGCAGTGCTAGACCTAGACTGACAGGCCCCACCGGGGAGCTGTTTTTT.